These 4 T cell receptor beta chains came from one sample sequenced in a study of control samples from healthy donors and cancer patients. Here immunoSEQ multiplex PCR was the method, and the copy in TCRdb shows in-frame clones only, minus some. The sample records over 110,000 clones, around 90% being singletons. The specimen was blood. The receptors were gathered from a young man in good health.

The chain uses TRBV6-4 and TRBJ2-3; 10 bases align to TRBD2. Germline CDR1 is MRHNA and CDR2 is SNTAGT. This CDR3 spans 16 amino acids. V was clipped by 0 bases and J by 5 bases; unmatched bases: 5. CDR3 bases: TGTGCCAGCAGTGACTCTGCTAGCGGGAGTAAAGATACGCAGTATTTT. It encodes CASSDSASGSKDTQYF.

V gene TRBV28 combines with J gene TRBJ2-1; D might be TRBD1 (6 bases). The V end lost 5 bases, the J end lost 4 bases, and 21 bases lay between the germline ends. Looked up from germline, CDR1 is MDHEN and CDR2 is SYDVKM. This CDR3 spans 17 amino acids. CDR3 bases: TGTGCCAGCAGTACTCCACAGGGATCCCCATCTTACAATGAGCAGTTCTTC. It specifies CASSTPQGSPSYNEQFF.

This chain uses TRBV28 with TRBJ1-2; D is undetermined. Germline CDR1 and CDR2: MDHEN and SYDVKM. V was trimmed by 1 base and J by 2 bases, leaving 8 bases between them. This CDR3 has 14 residues. The CDR3 DNA reads TGTGCCAGCAGTTTATTCGCAGACAACTATGGCTACACCTTC. This gives the protein CASSLFADNYGYTF.

The chain has TRBV5-1 and TRBJ1-2, with D possibly matching TRBD1 (6 bases). The CDR3 sequence is 18 residues long. Trimming removed 3 bases at V and 0 bases at J, with 21 bases between. Germline CDR1 and CDR2: SGHRS and YFSETQ. CDR3 bases: TGCGCCAGCAGCTCGTATCCCCTGGGGACACTAACTAACTATGGCTACACCTTC. The encoded protein is CASSSYPLGTLTNYGYTF.